The 13 T cell receptor beta chains in this list originate from one sample, sequenced in a study of beta chain features in type 1 diabetes (dated by TCRdb to 2016 to 2018). Beyond this particular receptor, the publication reports: In all four CD4+ subsets, TCRB CDR3 length was moderately but significantly shorter in type 1 diabetes patients.

These receptors are not linked to any known antigen. To prepare the library, the immunoSEQ multiplex PCR assay was applied. The entire amount of isolated RNA was reverse transcribed using the High Capacity cDNA Reverse Transcription Kit, so the sequenced TCRB transcripts were expressed ones. Drawn from immuneACCESS, this table holds only the in-frame rearrangements with V and J called that TCRdb kept. Clones are partly lost; checked studies trace under half to an unresolved V gene and leave the rest unexplained. A total of about 160,000 clones appear in this sample, approximately 7.8% of them only once. The top ten hold roughly 1% of the sample. Sequencing input: central memory CD4+ T cells from blood. These receptors all come from a middle-aged woman with type 1 diabetes.

In this sample, this clone turned up a few times. V gene TRBV5-5 combines with J gene TRBJ2-5, with TRBD1 matching 10 bases. Germline lookup yields CDR1 SGHKS and CDR2 YYEKEE (reference sequence). After removal of 5 bases from V and 5 bases from J, the junction contained 6 bases not matched to a gene. There are 14 residues in the CDR3. CDR3 loop: CASRLGQGMETQYF. The CDR3 region has the DNA TGTGCCAGCAGACTGGGACAGGGGATGGAGACCCAGTACTTC.

Only a few counts were recorded for this clone. CDR3 residues: CASSLSGLEGYTF. The CDR3 DNA is TGTGCCAGCAGCTTATCAGGGTTAGAGGGCTACACCTTC. This chain uses TRBV7-9 with TRBJ1-2; D might be TRBD1 (5 bases). Germline loops: CDR1 SEHNR, CDR2 FQNEAQ (reference sequence). The CDR3 sequence is 13 residues long. V lost 2 bases and J 8 bases, leaving 12 bases between the germline ends.

This chain connects TRBV4-3 to TRBJ2-5, with TRBD2 matching 7 bases. The CDR3 runs 15 residues. Germline CDR1 LGHNA, CDR2 YSLEER. With 4 bases clipped from V and 5 bases from J, the junction kept 10 bases outside the gene matches. Here the CDR3 reads CASSPRPGEGETQYF. The CDR3 DNA reads as TGCGCCAGCAGCCCCCGGCCCGGGGAGGGGGAGACCCAGTACTTC.

This clone was counted only a few times. This chain connects TRBV7-2 to TRBJ2-3, with TRBD2 as a possible D gene (6 bases). The V gene's germline CDR1 is SGHTA and CDR2 FQGNSA. The CDR3 has 15 residues. V gave up 4 bases and J gave up 4 bases, with 15 bases separating them. The CDR3 loop reads CASSSFSGVADTQYF. The CDR3 bases are TGTGCCAGCAGCTCATTTTCGGGAGTGGCAGATACGCAGTATTTT.

The rearrangement links TRBV4-3 to TRBJ1-2, with 8 bases identical to TRBD1. The length of the CDR3 is 15 residues. Per germline, CDR1 LGHNA and CDR2 YSLEER. J lost 8 bases, V lost 0 bases, and 8 bases had no gene match. CDR3: CASSQDGQGAKGYTF. The DNA for the CDR3 is TGCGCCAGCAGCCAAGATGGTCAGGGGGCAAAGGGCTACACCTTC.

This clone was detected only a few times. This sequence joins TRBV20-1 and TRBJ1-4; tentatively, D is TRBD1 (5 bases). The ends were cut back, 5 bases at V and 6 bases at J, with 7 bases in the middle. Germline V lookup: CDR1 DFQATT, CDR2 SNEGSKA (reference sequence). The CDR3 is 11 residues long. This CDR3 is CSAGGDEKLFF. Here the CDR3 DNA reads TGCAGTGCTGGGGGGGATGAAAAACTGTTTTTT.

This clone was found a few times. The chain employs TRBV7-2 and TRBJ2-3; D call uncertain. Germline CDR1 is SGHTA and CDR2 is FQGNSA. This CDR3 has 12 residues. The V and J ends lost 1 base and 7 bases respectively, with 6 bases between them. The CDR3 reads CASSLEAYTQYF. The DNA for the CDR3 is TGTGCCAGCAGCTTAGAAGCCTATACGCAGTATTTT.

This chain joins TRBV11-2 and TRBJ1-2, with a weak D call TRBD1 (5 bases). This CDR3 region has 13 residues. Trimming cost V 6 bases and J 8 bases, with 16 bases left between them. Germline CDR1 reads SGHAT; CDR2 reads FQNNGV. The CDR3 DNA sequence: TGTGCCAGCAGTCACCTCAGGGAGGGGGGCTACACCTTC. As protein: CASSHLREGGYTF. The entire variable domain, with the rest obtained from reference TRBV11-2 and TRBJ1-2, is as follows: EAGVAQSPRYKIIEKRQSVAFWCNPISGHATLYWYQQILGQGPKLLIQFQNNGVVDDSQLPKDRFSAERLKGVDSTLKIQPAKLEDSAVYLCASSHLREGGYTFGSGTRLTVV.

This clone was observed at least ten times. J is TRBJ2-5 and V is TRBV7-2; 11 bases agree with TRBD2. Germline V lookup: CDR1 SGHTA, CDR2 FQGNSA. The CDR3 spans 16 residues. V lost 5 bases and J lost 2; bases outside the gene matches: 7. The DNA of the CDR3 is TGTGCCAGCAGCCGCGCTAGCGGGAGGTGGCAAGAGACCCAGTACTTC. This gives the protein CASSRASGRWQETQYF.

This clone was observed a handful of times. V gene TRBV2 combines with J gene TRBJ2-5; possible D gene TRBD2, 5 bases. The length of the CDR3 is 16 residues. Germline V lookup: CDR1 SNHLY, CDR2 FYNNEI. Between the trimmed V and J ends, which lost 5 bases and 5 bases, there was a span of 21 bases. The CDR3 spells CASSNFGLTMGETQYF. CDR3 coding DNA: TGTGCCAGCAGTAATTTCGGACTGACAATGGGGGAGACCCAGTACTTC.

This clone turned up a few times. The rearrangement joins TRBV18 to TRBJ2-1; D possibly corresponds to TRBD1 (7 bases). Trimming removed 3 bases at V and 9 bases at J, with 15 bases between. Germline V gene sequence: CDR1 KGHSH, CDR2 LQKENI. CDR3 size: 14 residues. The CDR3 DNA reads as TGTGCCAGCTCACCGGGGACAGCGGAGGGTGAGCAGTTCTTC. It specifies CASSPGTAEGEQFF.

V gene TRBV6-5 combines with J gene TRBJ2-1, with D possibly TRBD1 on 5 matching bases. Trimming pared 5 bases from V and 6 bases from J, leaving 5 bases between. CDR3 size: 11 residues. Germline-derived CDR1 and CDR2 are MNHEY and SVGAGI. The CDR3 DNA reads as TGTGCCAGCAGTGACAGCAATGAGCAGTTCTTC. As protein: CASSDSNEQFF.

The chain is built from TRBV4-1 and TRBJ2-1; no firm D call. Trimming took 0 bases from V and 7 from J, leaving 7 bases between them. Germline CDR1 is MGHRA and CDR2 is YSYEKL. The CDR3 loop spans 13 amino acids. CDR3 sequence (DNA): TGCGCCAGCAGCCAAGAATTGAGAAATGAGCAGTTCTTC. It is translated as CASSQELRNEQFF.